One and the same sample provided the 20 T cell receptor beta chains below, sequenced in a study of early T cells in non-severe SARS-CoV-2 infection. In TCRdb, the 5' RACE reads were re-called with MiXCR into one record per CDR3 protein. The table lists some 98,000 distinct CDR3 sequences, approximately 11% of them singletons, with 4.5% to 5.5% in the top ten. The sample consisted of whole blood. These receptors were taken from an adult who was a healthcare worker with PCR-confirmed SARS-CoV-2 infection or an uninfected control (not recorded which).

The genes are TRBV12-3 or TRBV12-4 and TRBJ1-2; D perhaps matches TRBD1 (5 bases). V lost 3 bases and J 2 bases, leaving 7 bases between the germline ends. The CDR3 spans 13 residues. CDR3 nucleotide sequence: TGTGCCAGCAGTTTCGCAGGGAACTATGGCTACACCTTC. Translating it yields CASSFAGNYGYTF.

The V and J genes are TRBV5-6 and TRBJ1-6; 12 bases align to TRBD1. CDR3 length: 18 amino acids. With 4 bases clipped from V and 0 bases from J, the junction kept 5 bases outside the gene matches. From germline, CDR1 is SGHDT and CDR2 YYEEEE. The CDR3 sequence is CASSQGQGASSYNSPLHF. The CDR3 nucleotides are TGTGCCAGCAGCCAGGGACAGGGGGCCAGCTCCTATAATTCACCCCTCCACTTT.

V is TRBV24-1 and J is TRBJ2-2; D not certain. CDR1 is KGHDR and CDR2 is SFDVKD in the germline V gene. There are 15 residues in the CDR3. Trimming stripped 0 bases from V and 3 bases from J, with 7 bases between. The CDR3 DNA is TGTGCCACCAGTGATTTGGTACGGGACACCGGGGAGCTGTTTTTT. Residues: CATSDLVRDTGELFF.

The chain uses TRBV21-1 and TRBJ1-6; TRBD1, as called in the table, went unchecked against the DNA. TRBV21-1 is an annotated pseudogene. The CDR3 runs 15 residues. The CDR3 DNA reads TGTGCCAGCGGGGGACAGAGCTCCTATAATTCACCCCTCCACTTT. It yields the protein CASGGQSSYNSPLHF.

This chain uses TRBV12-3 or TRBV12-4 with TRBJ1-1; the D gene is possibly TRBD1 (5 bases). The CDR3 has 14 amino acids. Trimming shortened V by 4 bases and J by 4 bases, and 13 bases separated the two germline ends. The CDR3 spells CASSSQGQGTEAFF. CDR3 sequence (DNA): TGTGCCAGCAGTTCGCAAGGGCAGGGCACTGAAGCTTTCTTT.

The sample holds many counts of this clonotype. V usage is TRBV28 and J usage is TRBJ1-1, with a possible D match to TRBD1 (6 bases). This CDR3 has 10 amino acids. Looked up from germline, CDR1 is MDHEN and CDR2 is SYDVKM. Trimming shortened V by 10 bases and J by 11 bases, and 14 bases separated the two germline ends. The CDR3 bases are TGTGCCACCTCAGGGGCGCGCGCTTTCTTT. It yields the protein CATSGARAFF.

The V call is TRBV12-3 or TRBV12-4, the J call TRBJ2-7; 8 bases are shared with TRBD1. The CDR3 contains 14 residues. The V gene end was trimmed by 2 bases and the J gene end by 6 bases; junction bases not matched to a gene: 6. The CDR3 spells CASSLNQGAREQYF. The CDR3 coding sequence is TGTGCCAGCAGTTTAAATCAGGGGGCACGCGAGCAGTACTTC.

This clonotype was counted a few times. This chain joins TRBV7-9 and TRBJ1-4; D gene ambiguous. V was cut by 2 bases and J by 4 bases, with 8 bases left in between. Germline V gives CDR1 SEHNR, CDR2 FQNEAQ (reference sequence). This CDR3 comprises 14 residues. CDR3 in amino acids: CASSLSGINEKLFF. The CDR3 coding sequence is TGTGCCAGCAGCTTATCGGGGATTAATGAAAAACTGTTTTTT.

This clonotype was seen at least ten times. The CDR3 loop is CASSQEVGTGFSEAFF. CDR3 DNA: TGTGCCAGCAGCCAAGAGGTCGGGACAGGGTTTTCTGAAGCTTTCTTT. The rearrangement uses TRBV4-2 and TRBJ1-1; TRBD1 aligns across 9 bases. CDR3 length: 16 amino acids. Germline V gene lookup returns CDR1 LGHNA and CDR2 YNFKEQ. The V and J ends lost 0 bases and 6 bases, in that order; junction bases with no gene match: 8.

This clonotype has a count of ten or more. V and J are TRBV12-3 or TRBV12-4 and TRBJ2-7, with TRBD1 as a possible D gene (5 bases). Trimming cost V 5 bases and J 4 bases, with 12 bases left between them. CDR3 length: 13 residues. The CDR3 here is CASSRGPGYEQYF. The CDR3 DNA sequence: TGTGCCAGCAGTAGGGGCCCAGGGTACGAGCAGTACTTC.

This clonotype was detected many times. The gene calls are TRBV7-2 and TRBJ2-2; no definite D call. This CDR3 spans 13 amino acids. The V and J ends lost 5 bases and 2 bases respectively, with 6 bases between them. CDR1 SGHTA and CDR2 FQGNSA come from the germline V gene. The CDR3 sequence: CASSQENTGELFF. The CDR3 DNA follows: TGTGCCAGCAGCCAAGAAAACACCGGGGAGCTGTTTTTT.

The sample holds a few counts of this clonotype. V gene TRBV27 combines with J gene TRBJ2-6; no reliable D call. Germline V gene data show CDR1 as MNHEY and CDR2 as SMNVEV (reference sequence). This CDR3 region has 14 residues. V lost 2 bases, J lost 4 bases, and 6 bases lay in between. Here the CDR3 reads CASSLSAGANVLTF. For the CDR3, the DNA is TGTGCCAGCAGTTTAAGTGCGGGGGCCAACGTCCTGACTTTC. Together with reference TRBV27 and TRBJ2-6, the CDR3 gives the full variable domain: EAQVTQNPRYLITVTGKKLTVTCSQNMNHEYMSWYRQDPGLGLRQIYYSMNVEVTDKGDVPEGYKVSRKEKRNFPLILESPSPNQTSLYFCASSLSAGANVLTFGAGSRLTVL.

The chain joins TRBV11-2 to TRBJ2-1, with 10 bases identical to TRBD2. The CDR3 consists of 18 residues. Trimming cost V 2 bases and J 3 bases; bases outside gene matches: 10. Looked up from germline, CDR1 is SGHAT and CDR2 is FQNNGV. Here the CDR3 reads CASSLSVRTSGDYNEQFF. CDR3 DNA sequence: TGTGCCAGCAGCTTATCAGTACGGACTAGCGGAGACTACAATGAGCAGTTCTTC.

The rearrangement links TRBV4-1 to TRBJ2-7; D perhaps matches TRBD1 (6 bases). Germline loops: CDR1 MGHRA, CDR2 YSYEKL. The CDR3 length is 16 residues. Trimming took 4 bases from V and 3 from J, leaving 19 bases between them. CDR3 protein: CASSPFGARGRYEQYF. DNA for the CDR3: TGCGCCAGCAGCCCTTTTGGGGCCAGGGGACGCTACGAGCAGTACTTC.

V gene TRBV7-2 combines with J gene TRBJ2-7, with 7 bases identical to TRBD1. CDR3 length equals 15 residues. Trimming cost V 10 bases and J 0 bases; bases outside gene matches: 12. Per the germline V gene, CDR1 is SGHTA and CDR2 is FQGNSA. The CDR3 DNA sequence: TGTGCCACCACGCCCCGGGACAGAAGCTCCTACGAGCAGTACTTC. It codes for CATTPRDRSSYEQYF.

This clonotype has a count of ten or more. V gene TRBV7-9 combines with J gene TRBJ2-1; D is uncertain. Germline V CDR1 and CDR2: SEHNR, FQNEAQ (reference sequence). V was clipped by 4 bases and J by 6 bases, with 7 bases between them. The CDR3 totals 12 residues. The CDR3 sequence: CASSSRPNEQFF. The CDR3 coding sequence is TGTGCCAGCAGCTCCCGACCCAATGAGCAGTTCTTC.

This clonotype was recorded many times. V gene TRBV3-1 combines with J gene TRBJ2-7; perhaps TRBD1 as D (5 bases). The length of the CDR3 is 13 residues. Germline V CDR1 and CDR2: LGHDT, YNNKEL (reference sequence). V shed 4 bases and J shed 3 bases, with 10 bases lying between them. The CDR3 DNA follows: TGTGCCAGCAGCCCCCCAGGGCGCTACGAGCAGTACTTC. Its protein is CASSPPGRYEQYF.

The chain employs TRBV3-1 and TRBJ2-7; tentative D call: TRBD1 (5 bases). The CDR3 length is 16 residues. CDR1 and CDR2 from the germline V gene are LGHDT and YNNKEL (reference sequence). V was trimmed by 0 bases and J by 1 base, leaving 13 bases between them. CDR3 amino acids: CASSQESWGRSYEQYF. The CDR3 DNA sequence: TGTGCCAGCAGCCAAGAATCGTGGGGCAGGTCCTACGAGCAGTACTTC.

This clonotype was seen only a few times. The chain combines TRBV20-1 with TRBJ2-1; weak D call: TRBD2 (5 bases). The V gene's germline CDR1 is DFQATT and CDR2 SNEGSKA (reference sequence). V lost 6 bases, J lost 1 base, and 13 bases lay in between. The CDR3 totals 14 residues. The CDR3: CSASRRQSYNEQFF. CDR3 nucleotides: TGCAGTGCCTCTAGGAGGCAGTCCTACAATGAGCAGTTCTTC.

This clonotype has only a few counts. This rearrangement joins TRBV9 to TRBJ1-2; no clear D gene. The CDR3 totals 12 residues. Trimming removed 0 bases from V and 3 bases from J, with 3 bases in between. Germline-derived CDR1 and CDR2 are SGDLS and YYNGEE. Here the CDR3 DNA reads TGTGCCAGCAGCGTAGGGGACTATGGCTACACCTTC. This encodes CASSVGDYGYTF.